Included here is one T cell receptor (beta chain) sequence, with context. Each CDR3 protein is one row after TCRdb ran MiXCR on the RT-PCR reads. This sample carries approximately 160,000 distinct CDR3 sequences, 30% of them seen once, and the ten largest clones take 2.5% to 3.5%. V dropped 4 bases and J dropped 1 base, with 8 bases sitting between them. This CDR3 comprises 13 residues. Germline V gene sequence: CDR1 MNHEY, CDR2 SMNVEV (reference sequence). The data stem from a study of patients and donors after allogeneic stem cell transplantation. This chain links TRBV27 with TRBJ2-7; unclear D gene. The sequence was collected from a human donor who was either an allogeneic HSCT recipient or a stem cell or donor lymphocyte infusion donor (not recorded which). It is not recorded whose cells these are; they may come from a transplant donor. Material for sequencing was blood, either unsorted or a sorted T cell fraction (not recorded which). The DNA for the CDR3 is TGTGCCAGCAGTTCGTTCGGATCCTACGAGCAGTACTTC. Its translation is CASSSFGSYEQYF.